This entry lists 27 T cell receptor beta chains sequenced from one sample in a study of blood T cell repertoires in COVID-19. Measured with immunoSEQ multiplex PCR; TCRdb has only the in-frame clones, and not every one. The sample shows 15,000 to 20,000 clones, about 85% of them seen only once. Specimen: peripheral blood. These receptors originate from a human donor in a cohort sampled during active COVID-19.

Details on this clone: In the same sample, other DNA sequences code for this CDR3. J is TRBJ1-3 and V is TRBV14; D not certain. Germline V gene data show CDR1 as SGHDN and CDR2 as FVKESK. Between the trimmed V and J ends, which lost 2 bases and 3 bases, there was a span of 8 bases. There are 14 residues in the CDR3. The CDR3 spells CASSQQVDGNTIYF. CDR3 nucleotide sequence: TGTGCCAGCAGCCAACAGGTGGATGGAAACACCATATATTTT.

The rearrangement links TRBV10-3 to TRBJ2-7; TRBD1 matches 8 bases. J was trimmed by 3 bases and V by 3 bases; bases with no gene match: 1. Per germline, CDR1 ENHRY and CDR2 SYGVKD. The CDR3 has 13 amino acids. The CDR3, as DNA: TGTGCCATCAGTGAAACAGGGGGCTACGAGCAGTACTTC. Translating it yields CAISETGGYEQYF.

This chain links TRBV6-4 with TRBJ2-7, with 7 bases aligning to TRBD2. The V gene end was trimmed by 8 bases and the J gene end by 3 bases; junction bases not matched to a gene: 13. The CDR3 contains 15 residues. Germline-derived CDR1 and CDR2 are MRHNA and SNTAGT. CDR3 DNA: TGTGCCAGCCCTGACGACGAGCGGGGTGTCTACGAGCAGTACTTC. Its translation is CASPDDERGVYEQYF.

The chain combines TRBV9 with TRBJ2-3; 8 bases line up with TRBD1. V lost 2 bases and J lost 0; bases outside the gene matches: 5. The CDR3 consists of 16 residues. Germline lookup yields CDR1 SGDLS and CDR2 YYNGEE. In DNA, the CDR3 is TGTGCCAGCAGCGTCAGGGACAGGTCTAGCACAGATACGCAGTATTTT. Its protein is CASSVRDRSSTDTQYF.

This clone has just one count. The V call is TRBV7-8, the J call TRBJ1-2; 8 nucleotides match TRBD1. J gave up 6 bases and V 2 bases, and 8 bases lay outside the gene matches. This CDR3 contains 15 residues. The germline CDR1 and CDR2 sequences are SGHVS and FQNEAQ. The CDR3, as DNA: TGTGCCAGCAGCTTACGGACAGGGAAAGGTGATGGCTACACCTTC. Protein sequence: CASSLRTGKGDGYTF.

The chain has TRBV5-4 and TRBJ1-1, with D tentatively TRBD1 (6 bases). Trimming pared 7 bases from V and 3 bases from J, leaving 16 bases between. The CDR3 runs 14 residues. Germline assignment: CDR1 SGHNT and CDR2 YYREEE (reference sequence). The CDR3 DNA is TGTGCCAGCCGGGGGGGGGCGGGGCACACTGAAGCTTTCTTT. Protein product: CASRGGAGHTEAFF.

The chain carries TRBV11-1 and TRBJ2-2; TRBD1 matches at 7 bases. CDR1 and CDR2 (germline): SGHAT, FQDESV (reference sequence). V lost 1 base, J lost 6 bases, and 8 bases stayed unmatched. This CDR3 has 16 residues. The CDR3 nucleotides read TGTGCCAGCAGCTTAGTTTTAGGGGGCAGTTCCGGGGAGCTGTTTTTT. As protein: CASSLVLGGSSGELFF.

The chain joins TRBV7-2 to TRBJ2-3; 12 bases match TRBD2. The germline V gene encodes CDR1 SGHTA and CDR2 FQGNSA. V shed 3 bases and J 6 bases; nucleotides not matched to a gene: 1. The CDR3 contains 14 residues. The CDR3 loop is CASSFTSGGDTQYF. The CDR3 DNA follows: TGTGCCAGCAGCTTCACTAGCGGGGGGGATACGCAGTATTTT.

This clone was seen only once. This chain links TRBV27 with TRBJ2-1; 9 bases agree with TRBD2. Losses at the gene ends were 5 bases for V and 8 bases for J; bases not matched to a gene: 13. CDR3 length: 16 residues. Germline CDR1 reads MNHEY; CDR2 reads SMNVEV (reference sequence). CDR3 region: CASSPIAGAVGHEQFF. Written as DNA, the CDR3 is TGTGCCAGCAGTCCCATAGCGGGGGCCGTTGGACATGAGCAGTTCTTC.

V gene TRBV7-6 combines with J gene TRBJ2-2, with TRBD2 matching 7 bases. Germline V gene sequence: CDR1 SGHVS, CDR2 FNYEAQ. CDR3 size: 18 residues. The ends lost 3 bases at V and 3 bases at J; junction bases unmatched: 13. CDR3 sequence: CASSLSGGVARDTGELFF. CDR3 bases: TGTGCCAGCAGCTTGAGTGGGGGGGTAGCCCGGGACACCGGGGAGCTGTTTTTT. Full variable domain (remainder filled in from reference TRBV7-6 and TRBJ2-2): GAGVSQSPRYKVTKRGQDVALRCDPISGHVSLYWYRQALGQGPEFLTYFNYEAQQDKSGLPNDRFSAERPEGSISTLTIQRTEQRDSAMYRCASSLSGGVARDTGELFFGEGSRLTVL.

V gene TRBV7-2 combines with J gene TRBJ1-4, with 7 bases fitting TRBD1. Germline V lookup: CDR1 SGHTA, CDR2 FQGNSA. J gave up 6 bases and V 5 bases, and 6 bases lay outside the gene matches. This CDR3 has 14 residues. For the CDR3, the DNA is TGTGCCAGCAGCACGGGACAGCCTGATGAAAAACTGTTTTTT. This encodes CASSTGQPDEKLFF.

This clone occurred a few times. The chain employs TRBV19 and TRBJ2-3; TRBD1 agrees at 10 bases. The CDR3 covers 19 residues. The junction had 14 bases not matched to a gene; V was cut back by 5 bases and J by 0 bases. Per the germline V gene, CDR1 is LNHDA and CDR2 is SQIVND (reference sequence). CDR3 sequence reads: CASSGPPGQGTPSTDTQYF. In nucleotides, the CDR3 is TGTGCCAGTAGTGGCCCTCCGGGACAGGGGACCCCTAGCACAGATACGCAGTATTTT. The full variable domain, rest sourced from reference TRBV19 and TRBJ2-3, is DGGITQSPKYLFRKEGQNVTLSCEQNLNHDAMYWYRQDPGQGLRLIYYSQIVNDFQKGDIAEGYSVSREKKESFPLTVTSAQKNPTAFYLCASSGPPGQGTPSTDTQYFGPGTRLTVL.

This sequence joins TRBV7-8 and TRBJ1-1, with unresolved D. Germline loops: CDR1 SGHVS, CDR2 FQNEAQ. Trimming removed 0 bases from V and 1 base from J, with 6 bases in between. This CDR3 is built from 14 residues. DNA of the CDR3: TGTGCCAGCAGCTTAGCAGCAGGGAACACTGAAGCTTTCTTT. Amino acids: CASSLAAGNTEAFF. Full variable domain (remainder filled in from reference TRBV7-8 and TRBJ1-1): GAGVSQSPRYKVAKRGQDVALRCDPISGHVSLFWYQQALGQGPEFLTYFQNEAQLDKSGLPSDRFFAERPEGSVSTLKIQRTQQEDSAVYLCASSLAAGNTEAFFGQGTRLTVV.

The chain recombines TRBV5-1 with TRBJ2-1; 13 nucleotides agree with TRBD2. The length of the CDR3 is 17 residues. Germline trimming cut 0 bases from V and 5 bases from J; bases unmatched to any gene: 5. Germline CDR1 reads SGHRS; CDR2 reads YFSETQ. The CDR3 sequence: CASSLAPGLAGDNEQFF. The CDR3, as DNA: TGCGCCAGCAGCTTGGCCCCAGGACTAGCGGGGGACAATGAGCAGTTCTTC.

The V call is TRBV6-5, the J call TRBJ1-2; no reliable D call. CDR3 length equals 14 residues. The V gene's germline CDR1 is MNHEY and CDR2 SVGAGI. V shed 2 bases and J shed 4 bases, with 11 bases lying between them. The CDR3 protein is CASSYGQTFYGYTF. The CDR3 DNA sequence: TGTGCCAGCAGTTACGGGCAGACCTTCTATGGCTACACCTTC.

CDR3 sequence (DNA): TGTGCCAGCAGCTCGAGGGTGACAGGGAACAATTCACCCCTCCACTTT. It yields the protein CASSSRVTGNNSPLHF. V gene TRBV7-2 combines with J gene TRBJ1-6, with 7 bases that match TRBD1. This CDR3 has 16 amino acids. Unmatched junction bases numbered 10, after V lost 4 bases and J lost 7 bases. Germline V gene lookup returns CDR1 SGHTA and CDR2 FQGNSA.

This chain connects TRBV9 to TRBJ2-7; 9 bases are a match to TRBD2. Germline values: CDR1 SGDLS, CDR2 YYNGEE. The junction had 4 bases not matched to a gene; V was cut back by 0 bases and J by 3 bases. The CDR3 runs 15 residues. DNA for the CDR3: TGTGCCAGCAGCGTAGGTTGGCGGGGGGGCTACGAGCAGTACTTC. Translated, it gives CASSVGWRGGYEQYF.

This chain joins TRBV5-1 and TRBJ2-7; tentatively, D is TRBD1 (5 bases). V was shortened by 3 bases and J by 4 bases, with 11 bases between the two germline ends. Germline values: CDR1 SGHRS, CDR2 YFSETQ. The CDR3 runs to 13 residues. CDR3 bases: TGCGCCAGCAGCTACACACAGGAATACGAGCAGTACTTC. Translating gives CASSYTQEYEQYF.

The chain uses TRBV6-5 and TRBJ2-1; 8 bases align to TRBD1. Per the germline V gene, CDR1 is MNHEY and CDR2 is SVGAGI. V lost 3 bases, J lost 5 bases, and 9 bases stayed unmatched. CDR3 length: 16 amino acids. CDR3 nucleotide sequence: TGTGCCAGCAGTTATATCCGGACAGGGCACCACAATGAGCAGTTCTTC. It translates to CASSYIRTGHHNEQFF.

The CDR3 protein is CASSQSPLPNSYEQYF. CDR3 in DNA: TGTGCCAGCAGCCAGAGTCCCCTCCCCAACTCCTACGAGCAGTACTTC. This chain connects TRBV3-1 (or the pseudogene TRBV3-2) to TRBJ2-7; the D is unclear. In germline, CDR1 is LGHDT, CDR2 YNNKEL (reference sequence). Trimming shortened V by 3 bases and J by 0 bases, and 15 bases separated the two germline ends. The CDR3 is 16 residues long.

The chain combines TRBV15 with TRBJ2-7; 9 bases align to TRBD2. The germline V gene has CDR1 LNHNV and CDR2 YYDKDF (reference sequence). The CDR3 sequence is 16 residues long. V was pared by 3 bases and J by 6 bases, with 12 bases of the junction left unmatched. The CDR3 region is CATSSGQIAGAGEQYF. The CDR3 coding sequence is TGTGCCACCAGCAGTGGGCAAATAGCGGGGGCAGGCGAGCAGTACTTC.

The sample holds a few counts of this clone. The chain carries TRBV7-6 and TRBJ1-1, with 9 bases fitting TRBD1. Losses at the gene ends were 5 bases for V and 5 bases for J; bases not matched to a gene: 6. The CDR3 length is 14 residues. CDR1 and CDR2 (germline): SGHVS, FNYEAQ. The CDR3 region has the DNA TGTGCCAGCAGCAGAGGACAGGGGCCTACTGAAGCTTTCTTT. This translates into CASSRGQGPTEAFF.

J is TRBJ1-2 and V is TRBV4-3; D may be TRBD1 (6 bases). Trimming shortened V by 1 base and J by 8 bases, and 17 bases separated the two germline ends. This CDR3 spans 15 amino acids. Germline loops: CDR1 LGHNA, CDR2 YSLEER. The CDR3: CASSQVRGLLEGYTF. DNA of the CDR3: TGCGCCAGCAGCCAAGTCAGGGGCCTACTGGAGGGCTACACCTTC.

The gene calls are TRBV23-1 and TRBJ1-5, with 8 bases identical to TRBD1. TRBV23-1 is annotated as an ORF whose role is uncertain. CDR3 length: 15 amino acids. The V gene end was trimmed by 3 bases and the J gene end by 4 bases; junction bases not matched to a gene: 5. The CDR3: CASSHPQGGNQPQHF. Here the CDR3 DNA reads TGCGCCAGCAGTCATCCACAGGGGGGAAATCAGCCCCAGCATTTT.

The J gene is TRBJ1-4, the V gene TRBV18; perhaps TRBD1 as D (5 bases). V dropped 1 base and J dropped 4 bases, with 13 bases sitting between them. Germline lookup yields CDR1 KGHSH and CDR2 LQKENI. CDR3 length equals 16 residues. This CDR3 reads CASSPRYGGSNEKLFF. CDR3 sequence (DNA): TGTGCCAGCTCACCACGTTATGGGGGGAGTAATGAAAAACTGTTTTTT.

This rearrangement joins TRBV30 to TRBJ2-3; TRBD1 might be the D (5 bases). CDR1 is GTSNPN, CDR2 SVGIG, per germline (reference sequence). Trimming took 1 base from V and 1 from J, leaving 6 bases between them. There are 13 residues in the CDR3. In DNA form, the CDR3 reads TGTGCCTGGAGTGAAGGGGGCACAGATACGCAGTATTTT. Translated: CAWSEGGTDTQYF.

This clone appeared once. The chain combines TRBV7-8 with TRBJ1-5; maybe TRBD1 (5 bases). Trimming took 5 bases from V and 0 from J, leaving 11 bases between them. The germline CDR1 and CDR2 sequences are SGHVS and FQNEAQ. The CDR3 loop spans 15 amino acids. The CDR3 loop is CASSPTGDSNQPQHF. CDR3 nucleotide sequence: TGTGCCAGCAGCCCTACGGGGGATAGCAATCAGCCCCAGCATTTT. The full variable domain, rest sourced from reference TRBV7-8 and TRBJ1-5, is GAGVSQSPRYKVAKRGQDVALRCDPISGHVSLFWYQQALGQGPEFLTYFQNEAQLDKSGLPSDRFFAERPEGSVSTLKIQRTQQEDSAVYLCASSPTGDSNQPQHFGDGTRLSIL.